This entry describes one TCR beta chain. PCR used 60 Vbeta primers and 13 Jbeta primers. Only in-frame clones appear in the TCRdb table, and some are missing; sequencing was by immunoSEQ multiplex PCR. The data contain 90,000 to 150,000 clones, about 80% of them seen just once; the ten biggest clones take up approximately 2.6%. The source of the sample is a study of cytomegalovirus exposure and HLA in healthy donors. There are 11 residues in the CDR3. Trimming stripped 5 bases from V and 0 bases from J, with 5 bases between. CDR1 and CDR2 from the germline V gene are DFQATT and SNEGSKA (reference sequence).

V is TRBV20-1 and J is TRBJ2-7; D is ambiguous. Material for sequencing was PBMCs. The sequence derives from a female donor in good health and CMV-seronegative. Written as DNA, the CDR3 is TGCAGTGCTTCTCTCTCCTACGAGCAGTACTTC. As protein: CSASLSYEQYF.